This T cell receptor (beta chain) was retrieved from a study of blood T cell repertoires in COVID-19. Study context: There were acute and convalescent COVID-19 samples, and they came from the United States, Italy and Spain. PBMCs, B-cell-depleted T cells, or T cells provided the cDNA or gDNA that made up the material.

This clone appeared a single time. As originally analysed: Estimated nucleated cell counts came from reference gene primer amplification. Clones were sequenced by immunoSEQ multiplex PCR, and TCRdb holds only the in-frame ones, with some missing. That table supplies the V and J calls and clone size; D and trimming were determined from the DNA. The table records some 180,000 clones, around 90% of them present only once. The CDR3 consists of 15 residues. Between the trimmed V and J ends, which lost 6 bases and 0 bases, there was a span of 12 bases. CDR1 and CDR2 from the germline V gene are LNHDA and SQIVND (reference sequence).

The chain links TRBV19 to TRBJ1-5; D is perhaps TRBD1 (5 bases). The sequencing sample was made of peripheral blood. The TCR was taken from a man in his forties with active or convalescent COVID-19. This CDR3 reads CASSTDRYSNQPQHF. The CDR3 nucleotides are TGTGCCAGTAGCACCGACAGATATAGCAATCAGCCCCAGCATTTT. Combining the CDR3 with reference TRBV19 and TRBJ1-5 gives the whole variable domain DGGITQSPKYLFRKEGQNVTLSCEQNLNHDAMYWYRQDPGQGLRLIYYSQIVNDFQKGDIAEGYSVSREKKESFPLTVTSAQKNPTAFYLCASSTDRYSNQPQHFGDGTRLSIL.